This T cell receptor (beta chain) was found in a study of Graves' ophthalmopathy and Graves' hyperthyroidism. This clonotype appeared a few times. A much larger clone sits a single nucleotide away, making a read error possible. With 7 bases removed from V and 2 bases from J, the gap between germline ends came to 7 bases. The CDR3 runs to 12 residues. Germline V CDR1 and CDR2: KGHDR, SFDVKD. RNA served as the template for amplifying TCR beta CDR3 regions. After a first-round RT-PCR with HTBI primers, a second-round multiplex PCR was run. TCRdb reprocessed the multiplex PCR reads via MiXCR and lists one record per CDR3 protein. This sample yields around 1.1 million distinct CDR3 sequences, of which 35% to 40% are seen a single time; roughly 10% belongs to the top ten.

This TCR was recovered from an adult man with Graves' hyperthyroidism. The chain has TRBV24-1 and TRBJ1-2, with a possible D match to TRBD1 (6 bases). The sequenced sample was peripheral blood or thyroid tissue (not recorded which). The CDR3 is CATRGQNYGYTF. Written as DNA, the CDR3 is TGTGCCACCAGAGGACAGAACTATGGCTACACCTTC.